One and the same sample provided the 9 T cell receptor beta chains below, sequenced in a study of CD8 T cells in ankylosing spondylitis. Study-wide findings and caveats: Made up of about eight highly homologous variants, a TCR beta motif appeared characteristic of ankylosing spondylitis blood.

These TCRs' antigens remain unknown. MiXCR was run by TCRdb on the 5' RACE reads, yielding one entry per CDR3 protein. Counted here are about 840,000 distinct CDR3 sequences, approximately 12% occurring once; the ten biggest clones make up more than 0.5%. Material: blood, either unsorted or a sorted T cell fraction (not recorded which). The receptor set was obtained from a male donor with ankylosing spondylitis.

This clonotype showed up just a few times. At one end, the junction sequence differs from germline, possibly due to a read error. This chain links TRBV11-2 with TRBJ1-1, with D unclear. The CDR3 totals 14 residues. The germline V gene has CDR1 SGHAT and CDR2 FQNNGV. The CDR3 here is CASSSTGGSAEAFF. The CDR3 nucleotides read TGTGCCAGCAGCTCCACGGGAGGGTCCGCTGAGGCTTTCTTT.

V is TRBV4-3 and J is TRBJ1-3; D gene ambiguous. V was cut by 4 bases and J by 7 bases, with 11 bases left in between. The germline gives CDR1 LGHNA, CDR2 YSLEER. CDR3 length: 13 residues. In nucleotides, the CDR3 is TGCGCCAGCAGCCTCCAAAATTCGAACACCATATATTTT. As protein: CASSLQNSNTIYF.

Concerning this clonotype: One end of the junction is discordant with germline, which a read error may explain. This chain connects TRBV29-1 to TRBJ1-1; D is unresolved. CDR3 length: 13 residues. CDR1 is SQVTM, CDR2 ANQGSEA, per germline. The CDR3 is CNVGRVLSPEALF. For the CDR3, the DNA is TGCAACGTTGGCCGGGTCCTCAGCCCTGAAGCTCTCTTT.

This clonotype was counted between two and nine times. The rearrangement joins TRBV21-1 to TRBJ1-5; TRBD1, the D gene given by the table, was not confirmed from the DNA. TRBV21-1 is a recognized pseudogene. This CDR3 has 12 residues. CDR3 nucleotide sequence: TGTGCCAGGTATCGGGGGAATCAGCCCCAGCATTTT. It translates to CARYRGNQPQHF.

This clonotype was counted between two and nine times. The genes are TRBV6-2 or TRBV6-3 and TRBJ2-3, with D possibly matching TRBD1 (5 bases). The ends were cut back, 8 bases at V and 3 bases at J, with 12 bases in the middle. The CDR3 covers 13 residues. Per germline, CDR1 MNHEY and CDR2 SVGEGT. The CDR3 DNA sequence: TGTGCCAGCTCAGGGATCGGAACAGATACGCAGTATTTT. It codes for CASSGIGTDTQYF.

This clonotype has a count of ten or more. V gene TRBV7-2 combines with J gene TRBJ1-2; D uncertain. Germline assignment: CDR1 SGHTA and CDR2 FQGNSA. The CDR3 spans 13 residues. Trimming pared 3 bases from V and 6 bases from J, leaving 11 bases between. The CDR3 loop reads CASSLYGLDGYTF. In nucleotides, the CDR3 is TGTGCCAGCAGCTTGTATGGTCTCGATGGCTACACCTTC.

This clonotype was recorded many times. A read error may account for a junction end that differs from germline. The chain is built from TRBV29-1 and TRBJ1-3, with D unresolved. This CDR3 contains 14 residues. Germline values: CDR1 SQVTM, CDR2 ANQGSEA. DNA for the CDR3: TGCAGCGTTTCCGTGGTCGGTTTTGGAAGCACCATATATTTT. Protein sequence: CSVSVVGFGSTIYF.

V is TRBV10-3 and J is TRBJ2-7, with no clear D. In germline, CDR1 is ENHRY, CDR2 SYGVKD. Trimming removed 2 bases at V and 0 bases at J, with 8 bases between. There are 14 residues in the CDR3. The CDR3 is CAISETDFSYEQYF. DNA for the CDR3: TGTGCCATCAGTGAGACGGATTTCTCCTACGAGCAGTACTTC.

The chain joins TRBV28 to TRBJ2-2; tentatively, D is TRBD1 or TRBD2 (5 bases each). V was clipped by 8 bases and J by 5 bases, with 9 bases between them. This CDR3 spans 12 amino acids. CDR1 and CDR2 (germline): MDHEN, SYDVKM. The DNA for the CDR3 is TGTGCCAGCGGGACCCGAACCGGGGAGCTGTTTTTT. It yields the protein CASGTRTGELFF.